This TCR beta chain was captured by sequencing in a study of blood T cells in healthy people across ages. Findings of the study overall: Older age went with lower TCR beta diversity per million T cells, in a roughly linear way. Donors of long life had a larger count of naive CD4+ cells and greater diversity than aged donors.

For the second PCR, which ran for about 7 to 11 cycles, a sample-barcoded 5' primer and a J-beta primer mix were used. From the 5' RACE reads, TCRdb called clonotypes with MiXCR, one entry per CDR3 protein. Of approximately 960,000 distinct CDR3 sequences listed, almost 30% are singletons. Comment on this clonotype: Its cognate antigen is unknown. A much larger clone lies a single base off, so this may be a read error.

Germline CDR1 reads PRHDT; CDR2 reads FYEKMQ (reference sequence). Trimming cost V 8 bases and J 2 bases; bases outside gene matches: 11. The CDR3 loop spans 16 amino acids. These same data were also listed under a study on T cells of mothers and their children.

Sequenced material: blood. The rearrangement links TRBV13 to TRBJ2-1, with TRBD2 matching 8 bases. This TCR derives from a woman aged 40-49 years in good health. CDR3 loop: CASGHSGGDAYNEQFF. The CDR3 nucleotides read TGTGCCAGCGGGCACAGCGGGGGAGACGCCTACAATGAGCAGTTCTTC.